What follows are 4 T cell receptor beta chains derived from one specimen sequenced in a study of blood T cell repertoires in COVID-19. Using immunoSEQ multiplex PCR, the repertoire was profiled, and TCRdb retains in-frame clones only, with some absent. The sample consists of more than 200,000 clones, 65% to 90% of them appearing once. Sequencing was done on a sample of peripheral blood. Receptors were obtained from a man aged 45 to 65 with COVID-19, enrolled during active disease.

The chain uses TRBV7-9 and TRBJ2-3; the match to TRBD2 covers 9 bases. The CDR3 contains 16 residues. The junction had 8 bases not matched to a gene; V was cut back by 1 base and J by 6 bases. CDR1 and CDR2 (germline): SEHNR, FQNEAQ (reference sequence). CDR3 residues: CASSLEGLAGTDTQYF. The CDR3 nucleotides read TGTGCCAGCAGCTTAGAGGGTCTAGCGGGAACCGATACGCAGTATTTT.

The chain couples TRBV7-3 to TRBJ1-1; D unresolved. V lost 4 bases and J lost 4, with 10 bases in between. The V gene's germline CDR1 is SGHTA and CDR2 FQGTGA. This CDR3 is built from 13 residues. The CDR3: CASSSQPGTEAFF. The CDR3 bases are TGTGCCAGCAGCTCACAGCCCGGCACTGAAGCTTTCTTT.

The V call is TRBV7-9, the J call TRBJ2-1; possible D gene TRBD2, 6 bases. V was clipped by 3 bases and J by 6 bases, with 12 bases between them. Germline V gives CDR1 SEHNR, CDR2 FQNEAQ (reference sequence). This CDR3 contains 14 residues. DNA of the CDR3: TGTGCCAGCAGCTTCGTGCGGGATGGCAATGAGCAGTTCTTC. As protein: CASSFVRDGNEQFF.

This clone was detected once. The rearrangement links TRBV5-6 to TRBJ2-5, with D possibly being TRBD1 (6 bases). CDR1 SGHDT and CDR2 YYEEEE come from the germline V gene. There are 13 residues in the CDR3. Trimming removed 4 bases from V and 5 bases from J, with 12 bases in between. As DNA, the CDR3 is TGTGCCAGCAGCAGCACAGGGCGCGAGACCCAGTACTTC. Encoded protein: CASSSTGRETQYF.